These 22 T cell receptor beta chains came from one sample sequenced in a study of T cell responses to AZD1222 COVID-19 vaccine. Libraries were prepared by immunoSEQ multiplex PCR; TCRdb keeps only in-frame clonotypes and omits some of them. The sample lists about 100,000 clones, approximately 92% seen once, with 8% to 10% in the top ten. This specimen consisted of peripheral blood, obtained 28 days after the second AZD1222 dose. The receptors were gathered from an adult who received the AZD1222 COVID-19 vaccine.

This clone was seen a single time. The rearrangement uses TRBV5-1 and TRBJ1-5; tentatively, D is TRBD1 (5 bases). CDR3 length equals 15 residues. CDR1 and CDR2 (germline): SGHRS, YFSETQ. V was clipped by 4 bases and J by 3 bases, with 14 bases between them. The CDR3 sequence: CASSPSSGTNQPQHF. The CDR3 DNA is TGCGCCAGCAGCCCCTCTTCGGGGACCAATCAGCCCCAGCATTTT.

V gene TRBV28 combines with J gene TRBJ1-3; perhaps TRBD1 as D (6 bases). The CDR3 loop spans 17 amino acids. The germline V gene encodes CDR1 MDHEN and CDR2 SYDVKM. V shed 3 bases and J shed 2 bases, with 17 bases lying between them. CDR3: CASSLVRGAGAGNTIYF. In DNA, the CDR3 is TGTGCCAGCAGTTTGGTACGGGGGGCAGGGGCTGGAAACACCATATATTTT.

V gene TRBV30 combines with J gene TRBJ1-4, with D perhaps TRBD1 (5 bases). Germline values: CDR1 GTSNPN, CDR2 SVGIG (reference sequence). This CDR3 is built from 15 residues. Trimming took 3 bases from V and 6 from J, leaving 17 bases between them. In nucleotides, the CDR3 is TGTGCCTGGAGCCTTAAGGCAGGGAAATATGAAAAACTGTTTTTT. It codes for CAWSLKAGKYEKLFF.

The chain links TRBV27 to TRBJ2-1; D not certain. Trimming removed 5 bases from V and 12 bases from J, with 14 bases in between. CDR1 and CDR2 from the germline V gene are MNHEY and SMNVEV (reference sequence). The CDR3 covers 12 residues. In DNA form, the CDR3 reads TGTGCCAGCAGTCGCAACGACCGGCCGCAGTTCTTC. Its protein is CASSRNDRPQFF.

The gene calls are TRBV6-5 and TRBJ2-5; possibly TRBD2 for D (5 bases). V lost 5 bases to trimming and J lost 4 bases, with 11 bases between them. The CDR3 loop spans 13 amino acids. Germline CDR1 reads MNHEY; CDR2 reads SVGAGI. This chain's CDR3 is CASSRGLGETQYF. CDR3 bases: TGTGCCAGCAGTCGAGGGCTAGGAGAGACCCAGTACTTC.

This chain joins TRBV3-1 (or the pseudogene TRBV3-2) and TRBJ2-7; a possible D gene is TRBD1 (5 bases). Germline-derived CDR1 and CDR2 are LGHDT and YNNKEL (reference sequence). Trimming took off 4 bases at V and 3 bases at J, with 10 bases between the two ends. The CDR3 has 13 amino acids. The CDR3 nucleotides read TGTGCCAGCAGCCTTCGACAGTTCTACGAGCAGTACTTC. Its protein product is CASSLRQFYEQYF.

The DNA for the CDR3 is TGTGCCAGCAGCACCGGACTAGCGGAGTTCTTC. Its translation is CASSTGLAEFF. V usage is TRBV7-2 and J usage is TRBJ2-1; 10 nucleotides match TRBD2. CDR1 SGHTA and CDR2 FQGNSA come from the germline V gene. The CDR3 is 11 residues long. The ends lost 5 bases at V and 14 bases at J; junction bases unmatched: 3.

This clone occurred once. This chain connects TRBV5-1 to TRBJ1-1; a weak D match, TRBD1 (6 bases). Per the germline V gene, CDR1 is SGHRS and CDR2 is YFSETQ. The CDR3 has 14 amino acids. V gave up 3 bases and J gave up 7 bases, with 16 bases separating them. The CDR3 coding sequence is TGCGCCAGCAGCTCCATTCAGATAGGGGGTGAAGCTTTCTTT. Translating it yields CASSSIQIGGEAFF.

The CDR3 nucleotides read TGCGCCAGCAGCCAAGTTCGGGGCTTCTCCTACGAGCAGTACTTC. It yields the protein CASSQVRGFSYEQYF. The chain has TRBV4-1 and TRBJ2-7, with D possibly called TRBD1 or TRBD2 (5 bases each). Trimming stripped 1 base from V and 0 bases from J, with 10 bases between. Germline V gene data show CDR1 as MGHRA and CDR2 as YSYEKL. There are 15 residues in the CDR3.

J is TRBJ1-2 and V is TRBV5-1; D might be TRBD1 (6 bases). The V gene lost 4 bases and the J gene lost 5 bases, with 12 bases spanning the gap. In germline, CDR1 is SGHRS, CDR2 YFSETQ. This CDR3 has 13 amino acids. CDR3 nucleotides: TGCGCCAGCAGCACCGGACAGTCTTATGGCTACACCTTC. Amino acids: CASSTGQSYGYTF. The variable domain in full, with the rest retrieved from reference TRBV5-1 and TRBJ1-2, is KAGVTQTPRYLIKTRGQQVTLSCSPISGHRSVSWYQQTPGQGLQFLFEYFSETQRNKGNFPGRFSGRQFSNSRSEMNVSTLELGDSALYLCASSTGQSYGYTFGSGTRLTVV.

This clone has only a few counts. The rearrangement uses TRBV7-2 and TRBJ2-7, with 8 bases identical to TRBD2. The germline V gene encodes CDR1 SGHTA and CDR2 FQGNSA. Losses at the gene ends were 3 bases for V and 0 bases for J; bases not matched to a gene: 4. The CDR3 contains 15 residues. CDR3 residues: CASSFLSGASYEQYF. The CDR3 DNA follows: TGTGCCAGCAGCTTCCTTAGCGGGGCCTCCTACGAGCAGTACTTC.

V gene TRBV2 combines with J gene TRBJ2-5; D not resolved. The germline CDR1 and CDR2 sequences are SNHLY and FYNNEI. The V end was cut by 3 bases, the J end by 2 bases, with 4 bases between. The CDR3 runs to 12 residues. The CDR3 protein is CASSDPQETQYF. CDR3 nucleotides: TGTGCCAGCAGTGATCCACAAGAGACCCAGTACTTC.

The rearrangement joins TRBV6-2 or TRBV6-3 to TRBJ2-7; tentatively, D is TRBD2 (6 bases). Trimming took off 2 bases at V and 3 bases at J, with 8 bases between the two ends. Germline V gene lookup returns CDR1 MNHEY and CDR2 SVGEGT. The CDR3 consists of 13 residues. DNA for the CDR3: TGTGCCAGCAGTTACGCCGGGAGCTACGAGCAGTACTTC. As protein: CASSYAGSYEQYF.

The V and J genes are TRBV28 and TRBJ1-2, with D unresolved. The CDR3 contains 14 residues. The germline V and J ends were trimmed by 3 bases and 1 base, with 9 bases remaining between them. Germline values: CDR1 MDHEN, CDR2 SYDVKM. CDR3 DNA sequence: TGTGCCAGCAGTTTTACGGATTATAACTATGGCTACACCTTC. Translation gives CASSFTDYNYGYTF.

J is TRBJ2-3 and V is TRBV7-7; unclear D gene. Germline V CDR1 and CDR2: SSHAT, FNYEAQ (reference sequence). The CDR3 consists of 13 residues. V was trimmed by 2 bases and J by 6 bases, leaving 9 bases between them. The CDR3 nucleotides read TGTGCCAGCAGCTTAAGTTTCGGGGATACGCAGTATTTT. It encodes CASSLSFGDTQYF.

The rearrangement links TRBV6-5 to TRBJ1-5; possible D gene TRBD1, 5 bases. The CDR3 totals 13 residues. Germline V gene lookup returns CDR1 MNHEY and CDR2 SVGAGI. The ends were cut back, 2 bases at V and 10 bases at J, with 12 bases in the middle. This CDR3 reads CASSYGAFDPQHF. CDR3 coding DNA: TGTGCCAGCAGTTACGGGGCCTTTGATCCCCAGCATTTT.

The V gene is TRBV5-1, the J gene TRBJ1-6; D is perhaps TRBD1 (5 bases). Trimming cost V 4 bases and J 7 bases, with 21 bases left between them. Germline V gene sequence: CDR1 SGHRS, CDR2 YFSETQ. CDR3 size: 17 residues. The CDR3 coding sequence is TGCGCCAGCAGCCCGGGTGTTGGGGCCCTGGGGAATTCACCCCTCCACTTT. Translated, it gives CASSPGVGALGNSPLHF. The full variable domain, in which reference TRBV5-1 and TRBJ1-6 provide the parts outside the CDR3, is KAGVTQTPRYLIKTRGQQVTLSCSPISGHRSVSWYQQTPGQGLQFLFEYFSETQRNKGNFPGRFSGRQFSNSRSEMNVSTLELGDSALYLCASSPGVGALGNSPLHFGNGTRLTVT.

This chain joins TRBV3-1 (or the pseudogene TRBV3-2) and TRBJ2-3; D assignment may be TRBD1 or TRBD2 (5 bases each). Trimming removed 5 bases at V and 5 bases at J, with 20 bases between. The length of the CDR3 is 16 residues. CDR1 LGHDT and CDR2 YNNKEL come from the germline V gene (reference sequence). The CDR3 DNA sequence: TGTGCCAGCAGCAAGGAAACGGGGCTTTTCGGAGATACGCAGTATTTT. It codes for CASSKETGLFGDTQYF.

This chain joins TRBV5-1 and TRBJ1-2; TRBD1 agrees at 7 bases. The CDR3 totals 16 residues. V was pared by 4 bases and J by 2 bases, with 11 bases of the junction left unmatched. The germline CDR1 and CDR2 sequences are SGHRS and YFSETQ. The CDR3 loop is CASSPSTQGVNYGYTF. CDR3 nucleotides: TGCGCCAGCAGCCCCTCCACCCAGGGGGTGAACTATGGCTACACCTTC.

The rearrangement links TRBV27 to TRBJ1-2; no clear D. Germline CDR1 and CDR2: MNHEY and SMNVEV (reference sequence). Trimming removed 3 bases from V and 6 bases from J, with 11 bases in between. The CDR3 consists of 13 residues. CDR3 region: CASSFRARDGYTF. CDR3 DNA: TGTGCCAGCAGTTTTAGGGCCCGGGATGGCTACACCTTC.

This clone has just one count. This chain uses TRBV5-8 with TRBJ1-3; D gene ambiguous. Per the germline V gene, CDR1 is SGHTS and CDR2 is YDEGEE. The CDR3 totals 14 residues. V was trimmed by 7 bases and J by 3 bases, leaving 14 bases between them. CDR3 sequence: CASGLATIGNTIYF. DNA of the CDR3: TGTGCCAGCGGACTGGCCACAATTGGAAACACCATATATTTT.

V is TRBV30 and J is TRBJ1-2; D remains unclear. The CDR3 spans 11 residues. From germline, CDR1 is GTSNPN and CDR2 SVGIG (reference sequence). V gave up 0 bases and J gave up 8 bases, with 7 bases separating them. The CDR3 sequence is CAWSVGRGYTF. Here the CDR3 DNA reads TGTGCCTGGAGTGTGGGAAGGGGCTACACCTTC.